What follows are 19 T cell receptor beta chains derived from one specimen sequenced in a study of response to subunit inactivated influenza vaccine. TCRdb re-called the RT-PCR reads through MiXCR, storing one row per CDR3 protein. The table includes more than 450,000 distinct CDR3 sequences, 11% detected once. Another study also made use of these data, one on T cells expressing NK-cell markers. That source notes: 5'RACE template switching built TCR beta cDNA with unique molecular identifiers.

Sequences were derived from PBMCs from blood, sampled on the day of vaccination. These receptors were collected from a man over 45 who received an inactivated influenza vaccine.

The rearrangement links TRBV28 to TRBJ2-7; D unclear. Germline values: CDR1 MDHEN, CDR2 SYDVKM. The CDR3 consists of 14 residues. V was clipped by 2 bases and J by 2 bases, with 10 bases between them. For the CDR3, the DNA is TGTGCCAGCAGTTTACCAGGCTTCACCTACGAGCAGTACTTC. Its translation is CASSLPGFTYEQYF.

This clonotype appeared a few times. The chain combines TRBV6-5 with TRBJ2-1, with 10 bases matching TRBD1. Trimming removed 1 base from V and 2 bases from J; junction bases left unmatched: 2. CDR3 size: 16 residues. Germline values: CDR1 MNHEY, CDR2 SVGAGI. As DNA, the CDR3 is TGTGCCAGCAGTTACTTCGGGACAGGGGCCTACAATGAGCAGTTCTTC. It is translated as CASSYFGTGAYNEQFF.

This rearrangement joins TRBV29-1 to TRBJ2-3, with D maybe TRBD2 (6 bases). V gave up 6 bases and J gave up 6 bases, with 16 bases separating them. The CDR3 spans 13 residues. CDR1 is SQVTM and CDR2 is ANQGSEA in the germline V gene. The CDR3 loop is CSVERTTGDTQYF. The CDR3 nucleotides read TGCAGCGTGGAACGGACTACCGGGGATACGCAGTATTTT.

This clonotype turned up a few times. The rearrangement joins TRBV7-2 to TRBJ2-3; possible D gene TRBD2, 6 bases. The CDR3 has 14 amino acids. Trimming removed 1 base at V and 6 bases at J, with 11 bases between. Germline V gene data show CDR1 as SGHTA and CDR2 as FQGNSA. Here the CDR3 DNA reads TGTGCCAGCAGCTTAGTTGGGACTTGGGATACGCAGTATTTT. Translation gives CASSLVGTWDTQYF.

This clonotype was seen many times. The chain joins TRBV5-1 to TRBJ2-2; D remains unclear. This CDR3 region has 12 residues. The ends were cut back, 9 bases at V and 3 bases at J, with 9 bases in the middle. Germline CDR1 SGHRS, CDR2 YFSETQ. As DNA, the CDR3 is TGCGCCATCTGGTCCTACACCGGGGAGCTGTTTTTT. This gives the protein CAIWSYTGELFF.

V and J are TRBV7-2 and TRBJ2-7, with 11 bases identical to TRBD2. The germline gives CDR1 SGHTA, CDR2 FQGNSA. V was pared by 1 base and J by 4 bases, with 3 bases of the junction left unmatched. CDR3 length equals 15 residues. DNA of the CDR3: TGTGCCAGCAGCTTAGGTAGCGGGAGGGGGTACGAGCAGTACTTC. Translation: CASSLGSGRGYEQYF.

Note on this clonotype: Its ends do not fully match the called genes, so a read error is possible. This chain uses TRBV7-7 with TRBJ2-5; maybe TRBD2 (5 bases). From germline, CDR1 is SSHAT and CDR2 FNYEAQ (reference sequence). There are 11 residues in the CDR3. The CDR3 sequence is CASSSEGTQYF. The CDR3 nucleotides read TGTGCTAGCAGCTCCGAGGGGACCCAGTACTTC. The whole variable domain, filled in from reference TRBV7-7 and TRBJ2-5, reads GAGVSQSPRYKVTKRGQDVTLRCDPISSHATLYWYQQALGQGPEFLTYFNYEAQPDKSGLPSDRFSAERPEGSISTLTIQRTEQRDSAMYRCASSSEGTQYFGPGTRLLVL.

V gene TRBV20-1 combines with J gene TRBJ2-7; D possibly corresponds to TRBD2 (6 bases). The ends were cut back, 2 bases at V and 0 bases at J, with 11 bases in the middle. The length of the CDR3 is 14 residues. Germline V gene lookup returns CDR1 DFQATT and CDR2 SNEGSKA (reference sequence). The CDR3 DNA follows: TGCAGTGCTAGACTAGCGCAGAGCTCCTACGAGCAGTACTTC. Translated: CSARLAQSSYEQYF.

This clonotype was observed a handful of times. The chain links TRBV9 to TRBJ2-5; D is tentatively TRBD1 or TRBD2 (5 bases each). Germline values: CDR1 SGDLS, CDR2 YYNGEE. CDR3 length equals 15 residues. The ends were cut back, 2 bases at V and 1 base at J, with 12 bases in the middle. CDR3 bases: TGTGCCAGCAGCGTGGGACGAGAGAGCCAAGAGACCCAGTACTTC. It yields the protein CASSVGRESQETQYF. Combining the CDR3 with reference TRBV9 and TRBJ2-5 gives the whole variable domain DSGVTQTPKHLITATGQRVTLRCSPRSGDLSVYWYQQSLDQGLQFLIQYYNGEERAKGNILERFSAQQFPDLHSELNLSSLELGDSALYFCASSVGRESQETQYFGPGTRLLVL.

This clonotype has a handful of counts. The chain joins TRBV7-3 to TRBJ2-7; TRBD1 matches 9 bases. With V trimmed by 2 bases and J by 3 bases, 5 bases remained unmatched. CDR1 and CDR2 (germline): SGHTA, FQGTGA. The CDR3 contains 15 residues. DNA of the CDR3: TGTGCCAGCAGCTTAGGGGACAGGGCTTACTACGAGCAGTACTTC. Amino acid sequence: CASSLGDRAYYEQYF. Looking up the rest from reference TRBV7-3 and TRBJ2-7 gives the full variable domain: GAGVSQTPSNKVTEKGKYVELRCDPISGHTALYWYRQSLGQGPEFLIYFQGTGAADDSGLPNDRFFAVRPEGSVSTLKIQRTERGDSAVYLCASSLGDRAYYEQYFGPGTRLTVT.

The rearrangement uses TRBV3-1 and TRBJ1-1; D unresolved. Trimming took 0 bases from V and 7 from J, leaving 12 bases between them. This CDR3 has 14 amino acids. CDR1 and CDR2 from the germline V gene are LGHDT and YNNKEL (reference sequence). CDR3 amino acids: CASSQDLVGSEAFF. In nucleotides, the CDR3 is TGTGCCAGCAGCCAAGATCTGGTGGGAAGTGAAGCTTTCTTT. The whole variable domain, remainder taken from reference TRBV3-1 and TRBJ1-1, is DTAVSQTPKYLVTQMGNDKSIKCEQNLGHDTMYWYKQDSKKFLKIMFSYNNKELIINETVPNRFSPKSPDKAHLNLHINSLELGDSAVYFCASSQDLVGSEAFFGQGTRLTVV.

This clonotype was seen only a few times. The V call is TRBV6-2 or TRBV6-3, the J call TRBJ1-2; no clear D. The V and J ends lost 7 bases and 0 bases respectively, with 6 bases between them. Germline CDR1 MNHEY, CDR2 SVGEGT. The CDR3 is 12 residues long. CDR3 loop: CASTKANYGYTF. The CDR3 DNA sequence: TGTGCCAGCACAAAAGCTAACTATGGCTACACCTTC.

The V call is TRBV13, the J call TRBJ2-5, with TRBD1 as a possible D gene (6 bases). This CDR3 region has 16 residues. V lost 5 bases and J lost 1, with 17 bases in between. The germline V gene has CDR1 PRHDT and CDR2 FYEKMQ (reference sequence). CDR3 loop: CASSAGPQGVQETQYF. The CDR3, as DNA: TGTGCCAGCAGCGCGGGCCCACAGGGCGTCCAAGAGACCCAGTACTTC.

V is TRBV20-1 and J is TRBJ2-1; 9 nucleotides align to TRBD2. With 0 bases clipped from V and 9 bases from J, the junction kept 3 bases outside the gene matches. The CDR3 consists of 13 residues. Per germline, CDR1 DFQATT and CDR2 SNEGSKA (reference sequence). The CDR3 loop is CSARDSGGFEQFF. The CDR3 DNA is TGCAGTGCTAGAGATAGCGGGGGTTTTGAGCAGTTCTTC.

This clonotype was picked up a small number of times. The chain uses TRBV20-1 and TRBJ2-7, with TRBD2 identical over 14 bases. The CDR3 extends over 15 amino acids. V shed 4 bases, J shed 6 bases, and the junction held 8 bases outside the gene matches. The germline CDR1 and CDR2 sequences are DFQATT and SNEGSKA (reference sequence). The CDR3 nucleotides are TGCAGTGCTACCCCGGGACTAGCGGGAGTGATCGAGCAGTACTTC. This gives the protein CSATPGLAGVIEQYF.

This clonotype was found a few times. The chain recombines TRBV20-1 with TRBJ2-5; D not certain. Trimming shortened V by 3 bases and J by 5 bases, and 7 bases separated the two germline ends. Germline values: CDR1 DFQATT, CDR2 SNEGSKA (reference sequence). The CDR3 contains 11 residues. CDR3 residues: CSASGWETQYF. CDR3 in DNA: TGCAGTGCTAGTGGATGGGAGACCCAGTACTTC.

This rearrangement joins TRBV20-1 to TRBJ2-7, with 9 nucleotides matching TRBD1. The J segment lost 6 bases and the V segment lost 4 bases, leaving 4 bases of the junction unmatched. This CDR3 region has 12 residues. The V gene's germline CDR1 is DFQATT and CDR2 SNEGSKA (reference sequence). The CDR3 sequence: CSATGQGSEQYF. The DNA of the CDR3 is TGCAGTGCTACGGGACAGGGTTCCGAGCAGTACTTC.

This clonotype showed up just a few times. The J gene is TRBJ2-1, the V gene TRBV12-3 or TRBV12-4, with D possibly being TRBD1 (6 bases). The CDR3 is 15 residues long. The ends were cut back, 6 bases at V and 3 bases at J, with 15 bases in the middle. The CDR3 protein is CASRDPETGYNEQFF. The CDR3 DNA sequence: TGTGCCAGCAGGGACCCCGAGACAGGCTACAATGAGCAGTTCTTC.

The chain combines TRBV11-2 with TRBJ1-1; D not certain. Deletions cut 1 base from V and 6 bases from J, with 9 bases between. CDR3 length equals 13 residues. Germline CDR1 reads SGHAT; CDR2 reads FQNNGV. CDR3 amino acids: CASSLGGVAEAFF. The CDR3 nucleotides are TGTGCCAGCAGCTTAGGTGGGGTGGCTGAAGCTTTCTTT. Looking up the rest from reference TRBV11-2 and TRBJ1-1 gives the full variable domain: EAGVAQSPRYKIIEKRQSVAFWCNPISGHATLYWYQQILGQGPKLLIQFQNNGVVDDSQLPKDRFSAERLKGVDSTLKIQPAKLEDSAVYLCASSLGGVAEAFFGQGTRLTVV.